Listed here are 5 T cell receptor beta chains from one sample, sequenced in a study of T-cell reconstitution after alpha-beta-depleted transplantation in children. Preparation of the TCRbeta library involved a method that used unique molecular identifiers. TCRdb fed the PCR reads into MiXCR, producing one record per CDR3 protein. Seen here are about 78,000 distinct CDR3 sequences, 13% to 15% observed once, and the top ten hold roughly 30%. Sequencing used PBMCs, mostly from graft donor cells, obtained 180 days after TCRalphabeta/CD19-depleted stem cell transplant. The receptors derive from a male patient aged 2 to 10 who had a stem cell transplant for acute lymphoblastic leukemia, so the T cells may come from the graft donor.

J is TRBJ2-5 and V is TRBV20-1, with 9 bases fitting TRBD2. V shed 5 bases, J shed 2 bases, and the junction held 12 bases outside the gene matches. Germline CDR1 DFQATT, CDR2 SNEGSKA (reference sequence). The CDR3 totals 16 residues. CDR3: CSAPPVVAGVQETQYF. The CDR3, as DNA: TGCAGTGCTCCCCCGGTGGTAGCGGGGGTTCAAGAGACCCAGTACTTC.

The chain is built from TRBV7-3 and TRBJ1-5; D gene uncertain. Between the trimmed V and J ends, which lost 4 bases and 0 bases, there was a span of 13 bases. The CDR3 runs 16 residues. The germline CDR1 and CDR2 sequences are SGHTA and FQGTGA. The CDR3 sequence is CASSSPGRYSNQPQHF. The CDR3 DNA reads TGTGCCAGCAGCTCTCCCGGACGGTATAGCAATCAGCCCCAGCATTTT.

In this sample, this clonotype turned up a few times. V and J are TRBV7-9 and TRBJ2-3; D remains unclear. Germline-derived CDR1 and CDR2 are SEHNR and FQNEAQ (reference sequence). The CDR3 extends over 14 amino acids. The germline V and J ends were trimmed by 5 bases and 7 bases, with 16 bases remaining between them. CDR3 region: CASSPDAPLNTQYF. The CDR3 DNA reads TGTGCCAGCAGCCCGGATGCTCCCCTGAATACGCAGTATTTT.

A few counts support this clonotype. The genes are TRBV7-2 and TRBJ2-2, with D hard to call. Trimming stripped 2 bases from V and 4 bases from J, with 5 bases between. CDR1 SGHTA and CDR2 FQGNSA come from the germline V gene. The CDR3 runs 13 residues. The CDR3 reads CASSLRVTGELFF. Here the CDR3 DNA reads TGTGCCAGCAGCTTAAGAGTCACCGGGGAGCTGTTTTTT. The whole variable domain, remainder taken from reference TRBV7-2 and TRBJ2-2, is GAGVSQSPSNKVTEKGKDVELRCDPISGHTALYWYRQSLGQGLEFLIYFQGNSAPDKSGLPSDRFSAERTGGSVSTLTIQRTQQEDSAVYLCASSLRVTGELFFGEGSRLTVL.

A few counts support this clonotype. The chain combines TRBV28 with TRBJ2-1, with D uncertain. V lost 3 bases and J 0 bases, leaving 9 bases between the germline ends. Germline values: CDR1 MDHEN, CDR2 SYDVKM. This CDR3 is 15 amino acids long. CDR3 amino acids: CASSFRRSSYNEQFF. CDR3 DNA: TGTGCCAGCAGTTTTAGACGTAGCTCCTACAATGAGCAGTTCTTC.